The clone carrying this TCR beta chain was detected only a few times. This CDR3 has 15 amino acids. Trimming left V 4 bases short and J 9 bases short, with 20 bases between. Germline assignment: CDR1 SGHRS and CDR2 YFSETQ. These data originate in a study of cytomegalovirus exposure and HLA in healthy donors. Researchers ran the PCR with 60 Vbeta and 13 Jbeta primers. Sequencing was performed with immunoSEQ multiplex PCR; in TCRdb, only in-frame clones are kept and a portion is missing. The table shows 150,000 to 200,000 clones, with 78% occurring only once. This rearrangement joins TRBV5-1 to TRBJ2-1, with D tentatively TRBD1 (6 bases). The origin of this receptor is a woman aged 50 to 65 in good health and CMV-seropositive. The sample comprised PBMCs. The CDR3 DNA reads TGCGCCAGCAGCCCGAGTTGGACACAGGGATTTGAGCAGTTCTTC. Protein sequence: CASSPSWTQGFEQFF.